A selection of T cell receptor beta chains follows, all from one sample in a study of identifying expanded T cells in peripheral blood. TCRdb's table, derived via immunoSEQ multiplex PCR, lists solely in-frame clones and lacks some. The sample contains 100,000 or so clones, 75% to 90% of which appear only once. The sequenced sample was blood. The receptors stem from a person aged 18 to 70 in good health. Both conserved end residues are trimmed from each CDR3.

j_call v_call cdr3_aa
TRBJ2-5 TRBV11-2 ASSAGSGILETQY
TRBJ1-1 TRBV29-1 SVAEWATEAF
TRBJ1-4 TRBV7-2 ASSLAPPRARELF
TRBJ2-2 TRBV19 ATHPTGNTGELF
TRBJ2-3 TRBV5-1 ASRPGLAGGSSTDTQY
TRBJ2-7 TRBV6-6 ASSGDRVDEQY
TRBJ1-1 TRBV2 ASSAGRAF
TRBJ2-3 TRBV6-5 ASSYSGGRGTDTQY
TRBJ2-1 TRBV6-6 ASSYPGQNNEQF
TRBJ2-2 TRBV7-8 ASSLWGGPTPNTGELF
TRBJ2-7 TRBV14 ASSQGGAGNYEQY
TRBJ1-1 TRBV27 ATASNTEAF
TRBJ2-1 TRBV7-8 ASTSSPRGPYNEQF
TRBJ2-3 TRBV4-3 ASSFEGGLAATDTQY
TRBJ1-2 TRBV6-5 ASSYGAGTDEYGYT
TRBJ2-3 TRBV5-5 ASSLVGGALTDTQY
TRBJ2-6 TRBV7-9 ASSFQFSGANVLT
TRBJ2-5 TRBV5-6 ASSPQRVAGAEETQY
TRBJ2-7 TRBV7-9 ASRGTGFYEQY
TRBJ2-5 TRBV11-2 ASSFSRSRETQY
TRBJ2-2 TRBV4-3 ASSQDREGTSGTRGGELF
TRBJ1-2 TRBV7-9 ASSQNTIPGGQGGYT
TRBJ2-7 TRBV6-1 ASSESPGGHEQY
TRBJ1-2 TRBV14 ASSQDEAVIPNYGYT
TRBJ2-7 TRBV27 ASSFLGTEVYEQY
TRBJ1-2 TRBV7-9 ASSSTMGGYT
TRBJ1-5 TRBV10-3 ASGQAEEPQH
TRBJ2-2 TRBV19 ASTDRGTGELF
TRBJ1-1 TRBV6-5 ASSSWAPVGTEAF
TRBJ1-3 TRBV28 ASSEVRGGGNTIY
TRBJ1-3 TRBV5-1 ASSLRTGDGNTIY
TRBJ2-5 TRBV11-2 ASSLDGETQY
TRBJ2-1 TRBV29-1 SARRDNEQF
TRBJ1-1 TRBV7-2 ASSLRGGGTEAF
TRBJ1-6 TRBV6-9 ASSYSGSVNSPLH
TRBJ2-3 TRBV10-1 ASARDRGLDTQY
TRBJ1-4 TRBV9 ASSVGPGPSSEKLF
TRBJ1-6 TRBV6-1 ASSVLPSRSSYNSPLH
TRBJ1-2 TRBV2 ASSRTGVHSGYT
TRBJ1-6 TRBV4-3 ASSQGLTGQMSIYNSPLH
TRBJ1-6 TRBV10-3 AISEILRSPLH